This T cell receptor (beta chain) came from a study of blood T cell repertoires in COVID-19. The CDR3 loop spans 13 amino acids. V was trimmed by 4 bases and J by 7 bases, leaving 14 bases between them. Measured with immunoSEQ multiplex PCR; TCRdb has only the in-frame clones, and not every one. The sample lists 250,000 to 300,000 clones, 90% seen once, with 1% to 1.3% in the top ten. The source material was PBMCs or T cells enriched from blood (not recorded which). The rearrangement uses TRBV12-3 or TRBV12-4 and TRBJ2-7; D perhaps matches TRBD2 (6 bases). The sequence came from a woman aged 25 to 45 who had recovered from COVID-19. The CDR3 loop is CASSSGPGGEQYF. CDR3 sequence (DNA): TGTGCCAGCAGTTCCGGGCCTGGAGGGGAGCAGTACTTC.